What follows are 16 T cell receptor beta chains derived from one specimen sequenced in a study of shared clonotypes between healthy human individuals (dated by TCRdb to 2020 to 2021). Library preparation was by the immunoSEQ multiplex PCR assay. TCRdb provides this immuneACCESS table in a form limited to in-frame rearrangements. Some clones are lacking; in checked studies, under half of them reflect an unresolved V gene, and why the rest are absent is not known. This sample comprises fewer than 3 million clones, about 90% of them detected only once. Approximately 0.39% of the sample goes to the ten largest clones. What was sequenced was naive CD4+ T cells from PBMCs. Sample cell subset or site, as interpreted from the label and publication: CD45RA+ positively selected. The source of these receptors is a man aged 18 to 29 in good health. Some clones in this sample may be carry-over from other donors' samples.

This chain links TRBV5-4 with TRBJ2-7; TRBD2 matches at 10 bases. CDR3 length equals 15 residues. Losses at the gene ends were 3 bases for V and 3 bases for J; bases not matched to a gene: 6. Looked up from germline, CDR1 is SGHNT and CDR2 is YYREEE (reference sequence). CDR3 nucleotide sequence: TGTGCCAGCAGCTCCGAAGCGGGAGGGGTCTACGAGCAGTACTTC. It translates to CASSSEAGGVYEQYF.

CDR3 loop: CASRKDRGKQYF. CDR3 in DNA: TGTGCCAGCAGAAAAGACAGAGGCAAGCAGTACTTC. The chain carries TRBV2 and TRBJ2-7; D possibly corresponds to TRBD1 (5 bases). V was shortened by 6 bases and J by 8 bases, with 14 bases between the two germline ends. Per the germline V gene, CDR1 is SNHLY and CDR2 is FYNNEI. The CDR3 runs 12 residues.

The chain has TRBV7-9 and TRBJ2-1; D call uncertain. Germline loops: CDR1 SEHNR, CDR2 FQNEAQ (reference sequence). Between the trimmed V and J ends, which lost 5 bases and 1 base, there was a span of 12 bases. The CDR3 has 15 amino acids. As DNA, the CDR3 is TGTGCCAGCAGCCCACAGTCCCGTTCCTACAATGAGCAGTTCTTC. The encoded protein is CASSPQSRSYNEQFF.

The sample holds one count of this clone. Different DNA sequences within this sample yield the same CDR3. The CDR3 protein is CASSRQSSYNEQFF. CDR3 nucleotide sequence: TGTGCCAGCAGTCGACAGAGCTCCTACAATGAGCAGTTCTTC. V and J are TRBV6-5 and TRBJ2-1, with D perhaps TRBD1 (5 bases). The CDR3 runs to 14 residues. Germline V gene data show CDR1 as MNHEY and CDR2 as SVGAGI. V was clipped by 5 bases and J by 0 bases, with 8 bases between them.

The rearrangement joins TRBV6-6 to TRBJ2-5, with TRBD2 as a possible D gene (6 bases). The CDR3 contains 14 residues. Trimming took 5 bases from V and 0 from J, leaving 10 bases between them. From germline, CDR1 is MNHNY and CDR2 SVGAGI (reference sequence). In DNA form, the CDR3 reads TGTGCCAGCAGTAGTTCTAGCGACCAAGAGACCCAGTACTTC. It is translated as CASSSSSDQETQYF.

The chain joins TRBV11-2 to TRBJ2-1; 7 positions match TRBD1. Germline CDR1 and CDR2: SGHAT and FQNNGV. This CDR3 comprises 16 residues. The V segment lost 4 bases and the J segment 3 bases; nucleotides outside the gene matches: 9. The CDR3 coding sequence is TGTGCCAGCAGCTACTCCAGACAGGGTGGCTACAATGAGCAGTTCTTC. Translating gives CASSYSRQGGYNEQFF.

The chain uses TRBV19 and TRBJ1-5, with TRBD1 matching over 8 bases. This CDR3 spans 17 amino acids. V lost 1 base, J lost 0 bases, and 5 bases stayed unmatched. From germline, CDR1 is LNHDA and CDR2 SQIVND (reference sequence). CDR3 bases: TGTGCCAGTAGTATAGTAACAGGGGGGTATAGCAATCAGCCCCAGCATTTT. Amino acid sequence: CASSIVTGGYSNQPQHF.

This chain links TRBV10-3 with TRBJ1-1, with TRBD1 matching over 9 bases. The length of the CDR3 is 12 residues. Germline CDR1 and CDR2: ENHRY and SYGVKD. With 11 bases clipped from V and 10 bases from J, the junction kept 11 bases outside the gene matches. The CDR3 sequence: CAALGQGGGAFF. CDR3 nucleotides: TGTGCCGCCCTGGGACAGGGCGGTGGAGCTTTCTTT.

The chain employs TRBV4-3 and TRBJ1-5; D call uncertain. The CDR3 runs to 16 residues. Germline V gene sequence: CDR1 LGHNA, CDR2 YSLEER. The germline V and J ends were trimmed by 0 bases and 0 bases, with 9 bases remaining between them. CDR3 amino acids: CASSQDLSYSNQPQHF. In nucleotides, the CDR3 is TGCGCCAGCAGCCAAGATCTAAGTTATAGCAATCAGCCCCAGCATTTT.

This clone was observed a few times. V gene TRBV11-2 combines with J gene TRBJ1-2, with D possibly matching TRBD1 (6 bases). Germline CDR1 and CDR2: SGHAT and FQNNGV. Trimming removed 1 base at V and 1 base at J, with 10 bases between. The CDR3 covers 15 residues. Written as DNA, the CDR3 is TGTGCCAGCAGCTTAGTCTACAGGGATAACTATGGCTACACCTTC. This encodes CASSLVYRDNYGYTF.

The chain couples TRBV5-4 to TRBJ2-6; D ambiguous. Germline loops: CDR1 SGHNT, CDR2 YYREEE (reference sequence). The CDR3 runs 15 residues. Trimming removed 4 bases from V and 0 bases from J, with 8 bases in between. The CDR3 loop is CASSPYRSGANVLTF. The CDR3 bases are TGTGCCAGCAGCCCTTACCGCTCTGGGGCCAACGTCCTGACTTTC.

DNA of the CDR3: TGCGCCAGCAGCTTCCTCGGACCGGAGACAGCGGATACGCAGTATTTT. As protein: CASSFLGPETADTQYF. The chain is built from TRBV5-1 and TRBJ2-3; the D gene is possibly TRBD1 (5 bases). With 2 bases removed from V and 6 bases from J, the gap between germline ends came to 19 bases. The CDR3 has 16 amino acids. Germline loops: CDR1 SGHRS, CDR2 YFSETQ. Full variable domain (remainder filled in from reference TRBV5-1 and TRBJ2-3): KAGVTQTPRYLIKTRGQQVTLSCSPISGHRSVSWYQQTPGQGLQFLFEYFSETQRNKGNFPGRFSGRQFSNSRSEMNVSTLELGDSALYLCASSFLGPETADTQYFGPGTRLTVL.

The rearrangement joins TRBV5-1 to TRBJ1-4, with 7 positions matching TRBD1. The junction had 5 bases not matched to a gene; V was cut back by 4 bases and J by 8 bases. Germline V gene data show CDR1 as SGHRS and CDR2 as YFSETQ. This CDR3 is built from 13 residues. The CDR3 loop reads CASSIDRVEKLFF. The CDR3 DNA sequence: TGCGCCAGCAGCATCGACAGGGTGGAAAAACTGTTTTTT.

The chain carries TRBV5-1 and TRBJ2-3, with D perhaps given as TRBD1 or TRBD2 (6 bases each). The V gene lost 0 bases and the J gene lost 7 bases, with 18 bases spanning the gap. Germline V gene lookup returns CDR1 SGHRS and CDR2 YFSETQ. There are 16 residues in the CDR3. In nucleotides, the CDR3 is TGCGCCAGCAGCTTGGGGTCGAGCGGAGGGGGATATACGCAGTATTTT. Protein: CASSLGSSGGGYTQYF.

The V call is TRBV18, the J call TRBJ2-5; 8 nucleotides match TRBD1. Unmatched junction bases numbered 5, after V lost 3 bases and J lost 5 bases. The CDR3 consists of 14 residues. The germline CDR1 and CDR2 sequences are KGHSH and LQKENI. Written as DNA, the CDR3 is TGTGCCAGCTCACCGAGACAGGGGCGGGAGACCCAGTACTTC. Translated, it gives CASSPRQGRETQYF.

V gene TRBV7-7 combines with J gene TRBJ2-1, with 11 bases aligning to TRBD2. V was clipped by 5 bases and J by 9 bases; unmatched bases: 12. Germline V gene data show CDR1 as SSHAT and CDR2 as FNYEAQ (reference sequence). The CDR3 sequence is 16 residues long. In nucleotides, the CDR3 is TGTGCCAGCAGCCTCCAACTAGCGGGAGTTGAGAGTGAGCAGTTCTTC. It codes for CASSLQLAGVESEQFF.